A selection of T cell receptor beta chains follows, all from one sample in a study of blood T cell repertoires in COVID-19. Some clones are missing from TCRdb's copy, which holds only in-frame ones; the method was immunoSEQ multiplex PCR. In the table there are some 110,000 clones, more than 85% of which are singletons. Material: peripheral blood. Source of these receptors: a man aged 45-60 years with COVID-19, enrolled during active disease. Each CDR3 is given with its conserved first and last residue. The order of the fields is CDR3 DNA, CDR3 protein, CDR3 length, V gene, J gene, D gene, clone size. D genes are given only for firm matches. Size is omitted from some rows. Given values are once, few, many or a class for expanded clones.

CDR3nt: TGTGCCAGCAGCGCCCTTCCTAGCTCCTACAATGAGCAGTTCTTC
CDR3aa: CASSALPSSYNEQFF
len: 15
v_gene: TRBV9
j_gene: TRBJ2-1
d_gene: NA
abundance: NA

CDR3nt: TGTGCCACCAGCAGAGAGAGGTATTATAGCAATCAGCCCCAGCATTTT
CDR3aa: CATSRERYYSNQPQHF
len: 16
v_gene: TRBV15
j_gene: TRBJ1-5
d_gene: NA
abundance: NA

CDR3nt: TGTGCCAGCAGCTTGGCTCAGGTCCTAGCCACAGATACGCAGTATTTT
CDR3aa: CASSLAQVLATDTQYF
len: 16
v_gene: TRBV5-5
j_gene: TRBJ2-3
d_gene: NA
abundance: NA

CDR3nt: TGTGCCAGCAGCTTATCTAAGACAGGGGGCGAGGAGACCCAGTACTTC
CDR3aa: CASSLSKTGGEETQYF
len: 16
v_gene: TRBV11-3
j_gene: TRBJ2-5
d_gene: TRBD1
abundance: NA

CDR3nt: TGTGCCACCAGCAGGGATTATACAGGGGGTATTCGGAACACCATATATTTT
CDR3aa: CATSRDYTGGIRNTIYF
len: 17
v_gene: TRBV15
j_gene: TRBJ1-3
d_gene: TRBD1
abundance: NA

CDR3nt: TGTGCCAGCAAACTAGCTGGCCCAGATACGCAGTATTTT
CDR3aa: CASKLAGPDTQYF
len: 13
v_gene: TRBV5-6
j_gene: TRBJ2-3
d_gene: NA
abundance: NA

CDR3nt: TGCGCCAGCAGCCAAGCGGGAGAAAGGATCTACGAGCAGTACTTC
CDR3aa: CASSQAGERIYEQYF
len: 15
v_gene: TRBV5-1
j_gene: TRBJ2-7
d_gene: TRBD2
abundance: NA

CDR3nt: TGTGCCAGCAGCCCTCGACAGGTTGGTGAAGCTTTCTTT
CDR3aa: CASSPRQVGEAFF
len: 13
v_gene: TRBV7-2
j_gene: TRBJ1-1
d_gene: NA
abundance: NA

CDR3nt: TGCGCCAGCAGCCCAAGCCCCGGGACAGGGGGTTACAATGAGCAGTTCTTC
CDR3aa: CASSPSPGTGGYNEQFF
len: 17
v_gene: TRBV5-1
j_gene: TRBJ2-1
d_gene: TRBD1
abundance: NA

CDR3nt: TGTGCTAGTGGTTTGGGACAGGGCGGCGAGCAGTTCTTC
CDR3aa: CASGLGQGGEQFF
len: 13
v_gene: TRBV12-5
j_gene: TRBJ2-1
d_gene: TRBD1
abundance: NA

CDR3nt: TGTGCCAGCAGCTGGGGGGGTGAAGCTTTCTTT
CDR3aa: CASSWGGEAFF
len: 11
v_gene: TRBV7-9
j_gene: TRBJ1-1
d_gene: NA
abundance: NA

CDR3nt: TGTGCCAGCAGCTTGATGACTAGGTTTACAGATACGCAGTATTTT
CDR3aa: CASSLMTRFTDTQYF
len: 15
v_gene: TRBV5-6
j_gene: TRBJ2-3
d_gene: NA
abundance: NA

CDR3nt: TGCGCCAGCAGCTTGTTGGTCCTAGCGGATAACACCGGGGAGCTGTTTTTT
CDR3aa: CASSLLVLADNTGELFF
len: 17
v_gene: TRBV5-1
j_gene: TRBJ2-2
d_gene: TRBD2
abundance: once

CDR3nt: TGTGCCACCAGTGACGCAACAGGGGGCTATGAGACCCAGTACTTC
CDR3aa: CATSDATGGYETQYF
len: 15
v_gene: TRBV24-1
j_gene: TRBJ2-5
d_gene: TRBD1
abundance: NA

CDR3nt: TGCGCCAGCAGCATAGACAGGGGCGTAAATGAAAAACTGTTTTTT
CDR3aa: CASSIDRGVNEKLFF
len: 15
v_gene: TRBV5-1
j_gene: TRBJ1-4
d_gene: TRBD1
abundance: NA

CDR3nt: TGTGCCAGCAGCCCCAGACAGGGAAAGGATACGCAGTATTTT
CDR3aa: CASSPRQGKDTQYF
len: 14
v_gene: TRBV7-9
j_gene: TRBJ2-3
d_gene: TRBD1
abundance: NA

CDR3nt: TGTGCCAGCAGCTCCGGACAGGCCGTCGGCGAGCAGTACTTC
CDR3aa: CASSSGQAVGEQYF
len: 14
v_gene: TRBV5-4
j_gene: TRBJ2-7
d_gene: TRBD1
abundance: NA

CDR3nt: TGTGCCAGCAGCTTCCCGGGACTTTCACGTCACGAGCAGTACTTC
CDR3aa: CASSFPGLSRHEQYF
len: 15
v_gene: TRBV7-2
j_gene: TRBJ2-7
d_gene: NA
abundance: NA

CDR3nt: TGTGCCAGCAGTTCCCTTGGGCAGGGAGGTGAAAAACTGTTTTTT
CDR3aa: CASSSLGQGGEKLFF
len: 15
v_gene: TRBV27
j_gene: TRBJ1-4
d_gene: NA
abundance: NA

CDR3nt: TGCAGCTCTTGGGGGGGGGATCCTAACTATGGCTACACCTTC
CDR3aa: CSSWGGDPNYGYTF
len: 14
v_gene: TRBV29-1
j_gene: TRBJ1-2
d_gene: NA
abundance: once

CDR3nt: TGTGCCAGCAGCCAAGGCGTTCTTCCGGGACTCCAAGAGACCCAGTACTTC
CDR3aa: CASSQGVLPGLQETQYF
len: 17
v_gene: TRBV14
j_gene: TRBJ2-5
d_gene: NA
abundance: once

CDR3nt: TGTGCCAGTAGTATTAGGCTAGCGGGAGAAATAGCCAAAAACATTCAGTACTTC
CDR3aa: CASSIRLAGEIAKNIQYF
len: 18
v_gene: TRBV19
j_gene: TRBJ2-4
d_gene: TRBD2
abundance: NA

CDR3nt: TGTGCCAGCACCTTATTGGGGACAGGGGGCACAGATACGCAGTATTTT
CDR3aa: CASTLLGTGGTDTQYF
len: 16
v_gene: TRBV27
j_gene: TRBJ2-3
d_gene: TRBD1
abundance: NA

CDR3nt: TGTGCCAGCAGCCCGTATGGGGAGGGCACAGATACGCAGTATTTT
CDR3aa: CASSPYGEGTDTQYF
len: 15
v_gene: TRBV7-9
j_gene: TRBJ2-3
d_gene: NA
abundance: NA

CDR3nt: TGTGCCAGCAGCCGGACAGGGGGCCTTGATGTTGGGTACTTC
CDR3aa: CASSRTGGLDVGYF
len: 14
v_gene: TRBV27
j_gene: TRBJ2-7
d_gene: TRBD1
abundance: once

CDR3nt: TGTGCCAGCAGTGAAGTGGTAGGGGAATCACCCCTCCACTTT
CDR3aa: CASSEVVGESPLHF
len: 14
v_gene: TRBV6-1
j_gene: TRBJ1-6
d_gene: NA
abundance: NA

CDR3nt: TGTGCCAGTAGTATAGGCCTCCCAGGGGGGTGGAGGAACACTGAAGCTTTCTTT
CDR3aa: CASSIGLPGGWRNTEAFF
len: 18
v_gene: TRBV19
j_gene: TRBJ1-1
d_gene: TRBD1
abundance: NA

CDR3nt: TGTGCCAGCAGTTACATCGGACAGGGACTTTTCACTGAAGCTTTCTTT
CDR3aa: CASSYIGQGLFTEAFF
len: 16
v_gene: TRBV6-5
j_gene: TRBJ1-1
d_gene: TRBD1
abundance: once

CDR3nt: TGTGCCAGCAGTTACTCGACAAGGCAGGGCCAGCCCCAGCATTTT
CDR3aa: CASSYSTRQGQPQHF
len: 15
v_gene: TRBV6-2/TRBV6-3
j_gene: TRBJ1-5
d_gene: NA
abundance: NA

CDR3nt: TGTGCCAGCAGCTTTGGGACAACCTACGAGCAGTACTTC
CDR3aa: CASSFGTTYEQYF
len: 13
v_gene: TRBV7-9
j_gene: TRBJ2-7
d_gene: NA
abundance: NA

CDR3nt: TGTGCCAGCACATCAAGTTGGACTAGCTTTGGGAATGAGCAGTTCTTC
CDR3aa: CASTSSWTSFGNEQFF
len: 16
v_gene: TRBV2
j_gene: TRBJ2-1
d_gene: TRBD2
abundance: once

CDR3nt: TGTGCCAGCAGCCAAGTCCAGGGGACGAGAGGCTACACCTTC
CDR3aa: CASSQVQGTRGYTF
len: 14
v_gene: TRBV14
j_gene: TRBJ1-2
d_gene: NA
abundance: NA

CDR3nt: TGCGCCAGCAGCTACCCAGGGGAAGATACGCAGTATTTT
CDR3aa: CASSYPGEDTQYF
len: 13
v_gene: TRBV5-1
j_gene: TRBJ2-3
d_gene: NA
abundance: few

CDR3nt: TGTGCCAGCAGCTTACTAGACAGGGGAATATTAGCCAAAAACATTCAGTACTTC
CDR3aa: CASSLLDRGILAKNIQYF
len: 18
v_gene: TRBV7-2
j_gene: TRBJ2-4
d_gene: TRBD1
abundance: NA

CDR3nt: TGTGCCAGCAGTGAAATCGCGGGACAGGGGGCGGGGGTCAATGAGCAGTTCTTC
CDR3aa: CASSEIAGQGAGVNEQFF
len: 18
v_gene: TRBV25-1
j_gene: TRBJ2-1
d_gene: TRBD1
abundance: NA

CDR3nt: TGCGCCAGCAGCCTCAGACTAGCGGGAGCGTCCTACAATGAGCAGTTCTTC
CDR3aa: CASSLRLAGASYNEQFF
len: 17
v_gene: TRBV4-1
j_gene: TRBJ2-1
d_gene: TRBD2
abundance: NA

CDR3nt: TGTGCTAGTGCCCCGGATCAGGGGGCAAGGAGCACTGAAGCTTTCTTT
CDR3aa: CASAPDQGARSTEAFF
len: 16
v_gene: TRBV12-5
j_gene: TRBJ1-1
d_gene: TRBD1
abundance: NA

CDR3nt: TGTGCCAGCAGTTACCCCGAGGGGCTAGCGGGAGGGCAGGACTACAATGAGCAGTTCTTC
CDR3aa: CASSYPEGLAGGQDYNEQFF
len: 20
v_gene: TRBV6-2/TRBV6-3
j_gene: TRBJ2-1
d_gene: TRBD2
abundance: NA

CDR3nt: TGTGCCGGATCCGGGGGGCGGAATCAGCCCCAGCATTTT
CDR3aa: CAGSGGRNQPQHF
len: 13
v_gene: TRBV6-5
j_gene: TRBJ1-5
d_gene: NA
abundance: NA

CDR3nt: TGTGCCAGCTTGCGACAGGGGCCCACCTACGAGCAGTACTTC
CDR3aa: CASLRQGPTYEQYF
len: 14
v_gene: TRBV28
j_gene: TRBJ2-7
d_gene: TRBD1
abundance: NA

CDR3nt: TGTGCCAGCAGTTTGGTTGACAGTAGAACTTTCTTT
CDR3aa: CASSLVDSRTFF
len: 12
v_gene: TRBV12-3/TRBV12-4
j_gene: TRBJ1-1
d_gene: NA
abundance: NA

CDR3nt: TGTGCCAGCAGCTCTCGGACTAGCGGGAGGGTTTACGAGCAGTACTTC
CDR3aa: CASSSRTSGRVYEQYF
len: 16
v_gene: TRBV7-8
j_gene: TRBJ2-7
d_gene: TRBD2
abundance: NA

CDR3nt: TGTGCCACCAGCAGACGGAGGGATAGCGGAACAAAACACGAGCAGTACTTC
CDR3aa: CATSRRRDSGTKHEQYF
len: 17
v_gene: TRBV15
j_gene: TRBJ2-7
d_gene: NA
abundance: NA